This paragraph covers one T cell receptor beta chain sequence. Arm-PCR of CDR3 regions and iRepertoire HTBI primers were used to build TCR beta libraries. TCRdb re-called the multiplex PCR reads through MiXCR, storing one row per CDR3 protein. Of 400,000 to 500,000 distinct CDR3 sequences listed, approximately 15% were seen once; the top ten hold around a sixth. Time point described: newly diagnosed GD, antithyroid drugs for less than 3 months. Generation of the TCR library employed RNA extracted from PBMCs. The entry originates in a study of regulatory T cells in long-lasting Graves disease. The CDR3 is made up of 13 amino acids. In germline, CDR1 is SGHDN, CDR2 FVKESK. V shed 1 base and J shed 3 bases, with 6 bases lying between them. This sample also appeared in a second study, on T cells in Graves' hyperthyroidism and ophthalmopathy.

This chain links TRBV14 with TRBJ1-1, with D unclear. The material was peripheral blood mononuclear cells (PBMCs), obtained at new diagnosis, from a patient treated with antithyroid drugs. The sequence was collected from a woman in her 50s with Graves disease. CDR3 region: CASSQAQDTEAFF. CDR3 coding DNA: TGTGCCAGCAGCCAAGCCCAGGACACTGAAGCTTTCTTT.